These 29 T cell receptor beta chains were all obtained from the same sample, sequenced in a study of T cells in Graves' hyperthyroidism and ophthalmopathy. Amplification yielded TCR beta CDR3 regions, with RNA transcripts as the source. Primed by the HTBI set, a first-round RT-PCR was run on the TCR CDR3. TCRdb passed the multiplex PCR reads through MiXCR, listing each CDR3 protein once. The repertoire holds around 700,000 distinct CDR3 sequences, with around 19% as singletons. The specimen was blood. The receptor set was obtained from a woman aged 45-65 years with Graves' hyperthyroidism that later progressed to Graves' ophthalmopathy.

In its sample, this clonotype was seen a few times. CDR3 residues: CSVEDLGGNGGELFF. The CDR3 nucleotides are TGCAGCGTTGAAGATTTGGGGGGCAACGGCGGGGAGCTGTTTTTT. The gene calls are TRBV29-1 and TRBJ2-2; D could derive from TRBD1 or TRBD2 (6 bases each). Germline lookup yields CDR1 SQVTM and CDR2 ANQGSEA. The V gene lost 0 bases and the J gene lost 7 bases, with 15 bases spanning the gap. The CDR3 totals 15 residues.

In its sample, this clonotype was seen a few times. V and J are TRBV18 and TRBJ1-2, with 11 bases lining up with TRBD1. This CDR3 contains 15 residues. The ends lost 0 bases at V and 6 bases at J; junction bases unmatched: 3. Germline loops: CDR1 KGHSH, CDR2 LQKENI. In DNA, the CDR3 is TGTGCCAGCTCACCACCGGGACAGGGGGTCAATGGCTACACCTTC. Protein: CASSPPGQGVNGYTF.

This clonotype was counted at least ten times. The chain links TRBV20-1 to TRBJ1-2, with D perhaps TRBD1 (5 bases). Per the germline V gene, CDR1 is DFQATT and CDR2 is SNEGSKA (reference sequence). The CDR3 consists of 13 residues. With 6 bases removed from V and 1 base from J, the gap between germline ends came to 12 bases. CDR3 loop: CSAISGRNYGYTF. CDR3 nucleotide sequence: TGCAGTGCGATCTCGGGGCGTAACTATGGCTACACCTTC.

At least ten counts were recorded for this clonotype. The chain employs TRBV11-3 and TRBJ1-1, with D perhaps TRBD1 (5 bases). Between the trimmed V and J ends, which lost 0 bases and 6 bases, there was a span of 11 bases. Germline loops: CDR1 SGHNT, CDR2 YENEEA. The CDR3 length is 14 residues. The CDR3 here is CASSLDIPGAEAFF. The CDR3 bases are TGTGCCAGCAGCTTAGATATTCCGGGGGCTGAAGCTTTCTTT.

The V call is TRBV5-6, the J call TRBJ1-2; D unresolved. The CDR3 covers 12 residues. The V end lost 0 bases, the J end lost 7 bases, and 7 bases lay between the germline ends. CDR1 is SGHDT and CDR2 is YYEEEE in the germline V gene. CDR3 nucleotides: TGTGCCAGCAGCTTGGCCTCTAGTGGCTACACCTTC. Residues: CASSLASSGYTF.

This clonotype was counted many times. The chain employs TRBV3-1 and TRBJ2-7; 10 bases are a match to TRBD1. V lost 0 bases, J lost 6 bases, and 2 bases stayed unmatched. Per germline, CDR1 LGHDT and CDR2 YNNKEL (reference sequence). The CDR3 runs to 14 residues. The CDR3 sequence: CASSQDWDRGEQYF. In DNA form, the CDR3 reads TGTGCCAGCAGCCAAGATTGGGACAGGGGCGAGCAGTACTTC.

This clonotype was detected a few times. The gene calls are TRBV24-1 and TRBJ1-6, with TRBD1 identical over 8 bases. This CDR3 spans 14 amino acids. The germline V gene encodes CDR1 KGHDR and CDR2 SFDVKD. V gave up 9 bases and J gave up 8 bases; unmatched junction bases: 8. CDR3 sequence: CATVIDRGDSPLHF. The CDR3 DNA is TGTGCCACCGTCATCGACAGGGGTGATTCACCCCTCCACTTT.

The chain couples TRBV12-3 or TRBV12-4 to TRBJ1-2; D may be TRBD1 (5 bases). This CDR3 has 14 amino acids. V lost 2 bases and J 7 bases, leaving 14 bases between the germline ends. CDR3 in amino acids: CASSLQQGAIGYTF. The CDR3 region has the DNA TGTGCCAGCAGTTTACAGCAGGGAGCTATTGGCTACACCTTC.

This clonotype was detected ten times or more. This chain joins TRBV20-1 and TRBJ2-5, with TRBD1 matching 8 bases. V dropped 6 bases and J dropped 5; count of bases not matched to a gene: 11. Germline loops: CDR1 DFQATT, CDR2 SNEGSKA (reference sequence). The CDR3 is made up of 14 amino acids. CDR3 in amino acids: CSAPRQGRWETQYF. Written as DNA, the CDR3 is TGCAGTGCCCCGCGACAGGGGCGATGGGAGACCCAGTACTTC.

This chain connects TRBV6-1 to TRBJ2-5; 14 bases match TRBD2. V lost 6 bases, J lost 0 bases, and 9 bases stayed unmatched. This CDR3 is 18 amino acids long. Looked up from germline, CDR1 is MNHNS and CDR2 is SASEGT. The chain's CDR3 is CASSPPGLAGDNQETQYF. The DNA for the CDR3 is TGTGCCAGCAGCCCCCCGGGACTAGCGGGGGACAACCAAGAGACCCAGTACTTC.

This chain connects TRBV20-1 to TRBJ1-4; 7 nucleotides line up with TRBD1. The CDR3 length is 16 residues. The J segment lost 0 bases and the V segment lost 5 bases, leaving 9 bases of the junction unmatched. Per germline, CDR1 DFQATT and CDR2 SNEGSKA (reference sequence). The CDR3 DNA reads TGCAGTGCTCAGGACACAGGGGAAGCAACTAATGAAAAACTGTTTTTT. It encodes CSAQDTGEATNEKLFF.

The V and J genes are TRBV6-1 and TRBJ1-1; perhaps TRBD1 as D (5 bases). The CDR3 runs to 15 residues. With 7 bases removed from V and 5 bases from J, the gap between germline ends came to 20 bases. Germline V gives CDR1 MNHNS, CDR2 SASEGT. DNA for the CDR3: TGTGCCAGCAAAAGGGGTTCCGGGATGGGGACTGAAGCTTTCTTT. Translating it yields CASKRGSGMGTEAFF.

This clonotype was seen at least ten times. The CDR3 here is CAWKKGPSSYEQYF. The CDR3 DNA reads TGTGCCTGGAAAAAAGGGCCTAGCTCCTACGAGCAGTACTTC. V is TRBV30 and J is TRBJ2-7; D gene ambiguous. Germline V gives CDR1 GTSNPN, CDR2 SVGIG (reference sequence). V was cut by 4 bases and J by 0 bases, with 13 bases left in between. CDR3 length: 14 residues.

The V call is TRBV19, the J call TRBJ2-1, with 9 bases aligning to TRBD1. Trimming took 3 bases from V and 8 from J; bases not matched to a gene: 5. Per germline, CDR1 LNHDA and CDR2 SQIVND (reference sequence). The CDR3 has 14 residues. The CDR3 reads CASSINRGQHEQFF. The CDR3 DNA is TGTGCCAGTAGTATCAACAGGGGGCAACATGAGCAGTTCTTC.

This clonotype was detected a few times. The chain uses TRBV18 and TRBJ2-3, with D unclear. The length of the CDR3 is 16 residues. Germline V gene data show CDR1 as KGHSH and CDR2 as LQKENI. V lost 6 bases, J lost 2 bases, and 18 bases lay in between. The CDR3: CASSLRVMYDTDTQYF. The CDR3 nucleotides read TGTGCCAGCTCGCTTAGGGTAATGTACGACACAGATACGCAGTATTTT.

Regarding this clonotype: Being one base from a much bigger clone, this may be a read error. The rearrangement uses TRBV29-1 and TRBJ2-3; tentatively, D is TRBD2 (7 bases). The CDR3 has 17 amino acids. Germline CDR1 is SQVTM and CDR2 is ANQGSEA. CDR3 DNA: TGCACCGTGGCCTCGGGGGGCCTGCCAGACTATTCAGATACGCAGTATTTT. As protein: CTVASGGLPDYSDTQYF.

CDR3 residues: CASSRAGAGRGYTF. Here the CDR3 DNA reads TGTGCCAGCAGTCGGGCGGGGGCCGGACGTGGCTACACCTTC. This chain uses TRBV6-5 with TRBJ1-2, with a possible D match to TRBD1 (6 bases). Trimming took 5 bases from V and 7 from J, leaving 17 bases between them. CDR1 and CDR2 from the germline V gene are MNHEY and SVGAGI. This CDR3 is 14 amino acids long.

This clonotype was found once. Just one base apart from a much larger clone, this may be a read error. J is TRBJ1-1 and V is TRBV11-2; no definite D call. Germline V gives CDR1 SGHAT, CDR2 FQNNGV. This CDR3 has 14 residues. For the CDR3, the DNA is TGTGTCAGCAGCTTAGCATTCACGTACACTGAAGCTTTCTTT. This sequence encodes CVSSLAFTYTEAFF.

The sample holds many counts of this clonotype. The rearrangement links TRBV5-1 to TRBJ1-3; D is undetermined. The V end was cut by 5 bases, the J end by 9 bases, with 18 bases between. CDR3 size: 14 residues. Germline-derived CDR1 and CDR2 are SGHRS and YFSETQ. The CDR3 DNA sequence: TGCGCCAGCAGTTACGGACGGGATGGTGGCACCATATATTTT. Encoded protein: CASSYGRDGGTIYF.

This clonotype occurred many times. This chain links TRBV7-9 with TRBJ2-7, with D perhaps being TRBD1 or TRBD2 (5 bases each). The CDR3 runs to 14 residues. CDR1 and CDR2 (germline): SEHNR, FQNEAQ (reference sequence). Deletions cut 5 bases from V and 2 bases from J, with 13 bases between. The CDR3 region is CASSPRDGTYEQYF. For the CDR3, the DNA is TGTGCCAGCAGCCCCAGGGACGGGACCTACGAGCAGTACTTC.

The V gene is TRBV7-9, the J gene TRBJ1-1, with D possibly TRBD1 on 6 matching bases. The CDR3 totals 15 residues. Germline values: CDR1 SEHNR, CDR2 FQNEAQ (reference sequence). V was pared by 1 base and J by 2 bases, with 11 bases between. The CDR3, as DNA: TGTGCCAGCAGCTTAGGCTGGGGGCCAAACACTGAAGCTTTCTTT. Protein sequence: CASSLGWGPNTEAFF.

This clonotype has more than one count but fewer than ten. The chain combines TRBV12-3 or TRBV12-4 with TRBJ2-7; D gene unclear. Trimming cost V 1 base and J 2 bases, with 18 bases left between them. This CDR3 is built from 17 residues. The CDR3 protein is CASSLGVVTVVTYEQYF. As DNA, the CDR3 is TGTGCCAGCAGTTTAGGGGTTGTGACGGTCGTTACCTACGAGCAGTACTTC.

With regard to this clonotype: A junction boundary mismatches the germline segment, possibly from a read error. The V gene is TRBV6-2 or TRBV6-3, the J gene TRBJ2-3; 11 bases are shared with TRBD2. Germline values: CDR1 MNHEY, CDR2 SVGEGT. The CDR3 has 15 residues. The CDR3 region has the DNA TGTGCCGGCAGTGCGTTAGCGGGGGGGCCAGATACGCAGTATTTT. Translation gives CAGSALAGGPDTQYF.

This clonotype appeared many times. The CDR3 is CSVVKGRTGPYNEQFF. DNA of the CDR3: TGCAGCGTTGTCAAAGGGCGGACAGGGCCCTACAATGAGCAGTTCTTC. The chain combines TRBV29-1 with TRBJ2-1, with TRBD1 matching over 8 bases. The germline CDR1 and CDR2 sequences are SQVTM and ANQGSEA. V was clipped by 4 bases and J by 2 bases; unmatched bases: 10. The CDR3 contains 16 residues.

The genes are TRBV12-3 or TRBV12-4 and TRBJ1-6; the match to TRBD1 covers 8 bases. The CDR3 is 15 residues long. Trimming removed 7 bases from V and 0 bases from J; junction bases left unmatched: 2. Here the CDR3 DNA reads TGTGCCAGCAAACAGGGGGGCTCCTATAATTCACCCCTCCACTTT. Translating gives CASKQGGSYNSPLHF.

The rearrangement uses TRBV27 and TRBJ1-1; perhaps TRBD1 as D (6 bases). Trimming took off 1 base at V and 3 bases at J, with 9 bases between the two ends. CDR3 length equals 14 residues. CDR1 and CDR2 from the germline V gene are MNHEY and SMNVEV (reference sequence). CDR3 loop: CASSLYRDHTEAFF. The CDR3, as DNA: TGTGCCAGCAGTTTATACAGGGACCACACTGAAGCTTTCTTT.

The CDR3 protein is CATSDGSRSTDTQYF. Written as DNA, the CDR3 is TGTGCCACCAGTGATGGGTCCCGATCCACAGATACGCAGTATTTT. The chain has TRBV24-1 and TRBJ2-3; D call uncertain. The CDR3 loop spans 15 amino acids. Trimming removed 3 bases at V and 2 bases at J, with 11 bases between. CDR1 and CDR2 (germline): KGHDR, SFDVKD.

The CDR3 DNA reads as TGCGCCAGCAGCCAACCGAGGGGGGGGGGTGATACGCAGTATTTT. Translated, it gives CASSQPRGGGDTQYF. V usage is TRBV4-1 and J usage is TRBJ2-3, with D possibly being TRBD2 (7 bases). The CDR3 spans 15 residues. Germline values: CDR1 MGHRA, CDR2 YSYEKL. V was pared by 2 bases and J by 6 bases, with 15 bases between.

This clonotype has at least ten counts. The chain is built from TRBV11-2 and TRBJ2-1; TRBD2 aligns across 9 bases. CDR1 is SGHAT, CDR2 FQNNGV, per germline. The CDR3 loop spans 15 amino acids. J lost 8 bases, V lost 5 bases, and 10 bases had no gene match. CDR3 amino acids: CASSVPRGGRDEQFF. The CDR3 nucleotides read TGTGCCAGCAGCGTCCCGCGGGGGGGCCGGGATGAGCAGTTCTTC.